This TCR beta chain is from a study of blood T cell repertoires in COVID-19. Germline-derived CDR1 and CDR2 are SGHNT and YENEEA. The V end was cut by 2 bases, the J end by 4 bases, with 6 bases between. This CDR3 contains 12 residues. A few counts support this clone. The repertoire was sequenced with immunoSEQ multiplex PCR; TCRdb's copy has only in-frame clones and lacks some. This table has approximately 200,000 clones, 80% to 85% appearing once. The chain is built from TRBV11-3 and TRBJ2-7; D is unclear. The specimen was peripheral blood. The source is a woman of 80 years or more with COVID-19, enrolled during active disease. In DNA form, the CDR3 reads TGTGCCAGCAGCTTAATTCGGTACGAGCAGTACTTC. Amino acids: CASSLIRYEQYF.